This T cell receptor beta chain was sequenced in a study of blood T cell repertoires in COVID-19. The wider study: The samples span acute and convalescent COVID-19 from the United States, Italy and Spain. T cells, B-cell-depleted T cells, or PBMCs provided the cDNA or gDNA that served as material.

For this clone: Since a much larger clone is just one base distant, this may be a read error.

Germline V CDR1 and CDR2: SNHLY, FYNNEI. After removal of 4 bases from V and 7 bases from J, the junction contained 5 bases not matched to a gene. The CDR3 contains 15 residues. Original analysis: How many nucleated cells were present was estimated from reference gene primer amplification. Clones were sequenced by immunoSEQ multiplex PCR, and TCRdb holds only the in-frame ones, with some missing. D and trimming come from the DNA, and the V and J calls and clone size come from that table. In the table there are some 490,000 clones, 80% to 90% of which are singletons. The V and J genes are TRBV2 and TRBJ2-2; 11 bases align to TRBD1. Sequencing was performed on peripheral blood. This clonotype was sampled from a human donor in a cohort sampled during active COVID-19. CDR3 in DNA: TGTGCCAGCAGTGGGGACAGGGGGTTTGGCGGGGAGCTGTTTTTT. Translated: CASSGDRGFGGELFF.